This T cell receptor beta chain was observed in a study of blood T cell repertoires in COVID-19 (dated by TCRdb to 2020 to 2021). Regarding the research as a whole: Samples from collaborators originated in the United States, Italy and Spain and spanned both the acute and convalescent phases of COVID-19. The repertoires were released in a freely available public database intended as a resource for research on the immune response to SARS-CoV-2. Subjects who had been exposed to COVID-19, were actively infected with it, or had recovered from it provided the deeply sampled blood TCRbeta repertoires that made up the dataset. Nearly every sample came with metadata listing a de-identified subject ID, COVID-19 status, age in years and sex. The material from the prospective study consisted of cDNA or gDNA derived from T cells, B-cell-depleted T cells, or PBMCs. Where available, HLA class I and class II types were obtained from metadata supplied by the sample provider rather than from assay-based typing. Samples were obtained from the ongoing ImmuneRACE study (first 160 participants) and from about 1,300 subjects provided by 6 global collaborators.

Collaborating institutions collected whole blood in K2EDTA tubes following their own protocols. Collaborator samples were shipped for TCRbeta analysis as frozen whole blood, isolated PBMCs, or DNA extracted from either sample type. TCRbeta CDR3 regions were amplified from genomic DNA by means of the immunoSEQ Assay, a bias-controlled multiplex PCR. The authors' pipeline ran thus. Within the assay, amplification of reference gene primers was used to estimate how many nucleated cells each sample contained. To quantify the absolute abundance of each unique TCRbeta CDR3 rearrangement, sequence reads were collapsed and filtered. Productive Simpson clonality was computed per sample as the square root of Simpson's diversity index over productive rearrangements. What TCRdb holds here is the immuneACCESS table cut down to in-frame rearrangements. Part of the clones is not present; checked against another copy, under half of the missing clones reflect an unresolved V gene, and the others are unexplained. Clonal size and the V and J genes are those of that table, whereas D and trimming came from the DNA. The sample has tens of thousands of clones on record, roughly four fifths of them singletons. Jointly, the top ten make up 7.4% of the sample.

In the case of this clone: Its antigen target is currently unknown. Base qualities are not recorded, but no much larger clone differs from it by a single base.

The full study reports these points: The quantity of clinical and demographic metadata differed by source and by participant and was supplied without curation.

Reading the germline V gene gives CDR1 SGHTA and CDR2 FQGNSA. V and J are trimmed by 3 bases and 4 bases, and the gene matches miss 9 bases of the junction. The CDR3, from cysteine to phenylalanine, totals 17 residues. The retained sequence is limited to the CDR3, 51 bases, with the frame set at the first base. What was sequenced was peripheral blood. The receptor's source is a man in his 60s with active COVID-19. The chain employs TRBV7-2 and TRBJ1-6; TRBD1 aligns with 7 central bases. Here the CDR3 is given as CASSLGPMGQYNSPLHF. The DNA sequence is as follows: TGTGCCAGCAGCTTGGGCCCGATGGGACAGTATAATTCACCCCTCCACTTT.